The 2 T cell receptor beta chains in this list originate from one sample, sequenced in a study of T cells in Graves' hyperthyroidism and ophthalmopathy. The source material, RNA transcripts, was used to amplify TCR beta CDR3 regions. A set of HTBI primers served as the primers for a first-round RT-PCR of the TCR CDR3. TCRdb re-called the multiplex PCR reads through MiXCR, storing one row per CDR3 protein. The sample consists of hundreds of thousands of distinct CDR3 sequences, about 15% of them appearing once. The sample consisted of blood. The receptors derive from a woman aged 18-35 years with Graves' hyperthyroidism.

At least ten counts were recorded for this clonotype. The CDR3 DNA follows: TGCAGTTCGAGGGTTGGCACAGATACGCAGTATTTT. It is translated as CSSRVGTDTQYF. The chain employs TRBV20-1 and TRBJ2-3; D is possibly TRBD2 (5 bases). CDR1 is DFQATT and CDR2 is SNEGSKA in the germline V gene (reference sequence). The CDR3 spans 12 residues. V lost 8 bases and J 1 base, leaving 10 bases between the germline ends.

The chain carries TRBV20-1 and TRBJ1-4; D might be TRBD1 (5 bases). Germline CDR1 and CDR2: DFQATT and SNEGSKA (reference sequence). The CDR3 sequence is 15 residues long. Trimming took off 7 bases at V and 3 bases at J, with 18 bases between the two ends. This CDR3 is CSVPPRAGANEKLFF. CDR3 DNA sequence: TGCAGTGTTCCCCCACGGGCGGGGGCTAATGAAAAACTGTTTTTT.